This T cell receptor (beta chain) was captured by sequencing in a study of identical twins. The CDR3 is made up of 16 amino acids. Losses at the gene ends were 2 bases for V and 0 bases for J; bases not matched to a gene: 2. In TCRdb, the 5' RACE reads were re-called with MiXCR into one record per CDR3 protein. The sample includes some 600,000 distinct CDR3 sequences, roughly 7.1% of them seen just once. This clonotype came up many times. Antigen unknown. Study-level results: There were fewer insertions in abundant cord blood beta clonotypes, but memory repertoires showed no such pattern.

The sample was also reused in another study, on yellow fever vaccine responses in identical twins.

The source is a woman under 30 in good health. This chain uses TRBV12-3 or TRBV12-4 with TRBJ2-3; 10 bases match TRBD2. The sequenced sample consisted of PBMCs. This CDR3 reads CASSLRAGGSTDTQYF. In DNA form, the CDR3 reads TGTGCCAGCAGTTTAAGAGCGGGGGGGAGCACAGATACGCAGTATTTT.